This T cell receptor beta chain was identified during a study of blood T cell repertoires in COVID-19 (dated by TCRdb to between 2020 and 2021). Study-level background: Collaborator samples came from the United States, Italy and Spain and covered acute and convalescent phases of COVID-19. Deeply sampled blood TCRbeta repertoires from subjects exposed to, actively infected with, or recovered from COVID-19 were included in the dataset. The prospective study material was composed of cDNA or gDNA derived from T cells, B-cell-depleted T cells, or PBMCs. Samples came from the ongoing ImmuneRACE study (first 160 participants) plus 1,254 subjects from 6 global collaborators. Where available, HLA class I and class II types were taken from metadata supplied by the sample provider and were not determined by assay-based typing. Nearly every sample came with metadata listing a de-identified subject ID, COVID-19 status, age in years and sex. The repertoires were released in a freely available public database intended as a resource for research on the immune response to SARS-CoV-2. Findings and caveats that apply to the study as a whole: How much clinical and demographic metadata was included differed by source and by participant, and the metadata was provided uncurated.

This clone came up once. This receptor's antigen is unknown. The record has no base qualities; no much larger clone is one base away. TCRbeta CDR3 regions were amplified from genomic DNA using the immunoSEQ Assay, a bias-controlled multiplex PCR. Turning to the authors' computational methods: Nucleated cell counts per sample were estimated from amplification of reference gene primers within the assay. To quantify the absolute abundance of each unique TCRbeta CDR3 rearrangement, sequence reads were collapsed and filtered. For each sample, productive Simpson clonality was calculated by taking the square root of Simpson's diversity index across productive rearrangements. Sourced from immuneACCESS, this table was stored by TCRdb with only in-frame sequences that have V and J called. A share of the clones is absent; for the studies checked, an unresolved V gene accounts for under half, and the remainder has no known explanation. That table furnishes V, J and clone size, whereas the DNA furnished D and trimming. For this sample there are around 700,000 clones; 75% to 90% appear just once. Jointly, the top ten make up under 0.3% of the sample.

The CDR3 spans 14 residues, from the cysteine through the phenylalanine. Only the CDR3 region is kept as DNA, spanning 42 bases read in frame from base 1. Trimming takes 4 bases off V and 2 bases off J; junction bases not matched to a gene: 5. The germline V gene encodes CDR1 SGHRS and CDR2 YFSETQ. Whole blood was collected in K2EDTA tubes by collaborating institutions according to the institutions' own protocols. Collaborator samples were shipped for TCRbeta analysis as frozen whole blood, isolated PBMCs, or DNA extracted from either sample type. The sequence was obtained from a woman under 30 with acute or convalescent COVID-19. This chain joins TRBV5-1 to TRBJ1-2; 7 nucleotides in the junction match TRBD1. The specimen sequenced was peripheral blood. CDR3 sequence: CASSTGQENYGYTF. The sequence in DNA is TGCGCCAGCAGCACAGGACAGGAGAACTATGGCTACACCTTC.